One sample yielded the 29 T cell receptor beta chains listed below, sequenced in a study of shared clonotypes between healthy human individuals. The assay was immunoSEQ multiplex PCR, and TCRdb's table has in-frame clones only and misses some. The sample carries roughly 2.6 million clones, roughly 92% recorded once. Sequenced: naive CD4+ T cells sorted from blood. Subset noted: CD45RA+ positively selected. The receptors originated from a man younger than 35 in good health.

The chain carries TRBV5-4 and TRBJ2-1, with 14 positions matching TRBD2. The CDR3 is 16 residues long. Germline V gives CDR1 SGHNT, CDR2 YYREEE (reference sequence). V shed 2 bases, J shed 7 bases, and the junction held 5 bases outside the gene matches. The CDR3: CASSFQGLAGVNEQFF. The DNA of the CDR3 is TGTGCCAGCAGCTTTCAGGGACTAGCGGGAGTAAATGAGCAGTTCTTC.

The chain uses TRBV6-1 and TRBJ1-6, with no clear D. Germline V gives CDR1 MNHNS, CDR2 SASEGT. Trimming stripped 0 bases from V and 14 bases from J, with 11 bases between. CDR3 length: 13 residues. CDR3: CASSEALRHTLHF. CDR3 in DNA: TGTGCCAGCAGTGAAGCCCTACGGCATACCCTCCACTTT.

V is TRBV5-1 and J is TRBJ2-1; either TRBD1 or TRBD2 may fit D (5 bases each). The ends were cut back, 0 bases at V and 4 bases at J, with 14 bases in the middle. Per germline, CDR1 SGHRS and CDR2 YFSETQ. CDR3 length: 16 amino acids. CDR3 nucleotide sequence: TGCGCCAGCAGCTTGGGGGTTTCGGGGCCGTACAATGAGCAGTTCTTC. Protein: CASSLGVSGPYNEQFF.

V usage is TRBV6-4 and J usage is TRBJ1-1; a weak D match, TRBD1 (5 bases). CDR3 length: 13 amino acids. Germline V lookup: CDR1 MRHNA, CDR2 SNTAGT. The V gene lost 3 bases and the J gene lost 2 bases, with 7 bases spanning the gap. Here the CDR3 reads CASSEQENTEAFF. CDR3 in DNA: TGTGCCAGCAGTGAACAGGAAAACACTGAAGCTTTCTTT.

The chain combines TRBV7-2 with TRBJ2-7, with D uncertain. Germline loops: CDR1 SGHTA, CDR2 FQGNSA. CDR3 length equals 13 residues. V shed 2 bases and J shed 1 base, with 6 bases lying between them. This CDR3 is CASSLWVSYEQYF. The DNA of the CDR3 is TGTGCCAGCAGCTTATGGGTTTCCTACGAGCAGTACTTC.

V and J are TRBV6-5 and TRBJ2-5, with D perhaps matching TRBD1 (7 bases). The DNA matches TRBJ2-7 better at its end, which makes the J call doubtful. The CDR3 runs 15 residues. The germline gives CDR1 MNHEY, CDR2 SVGAGI. CDR3 region: CASRRDSSKAYEQYF. In nucleotides, the CDR3 is TGTGCCAGCAGGCGGGACAGCTCTAAAGCCTACGAGCAGTACTTC.

The chain combines TRBV11-2 with TRBJ2-7; 9 bases match TRBD1. CDR1 and CDR2 from the germline V gene are SGHAT and FQNNGV. Losses at the gene ends were 2 bases for V and 0 bases for J; bases not matched to a gene: 8. The CDR3 covers 17 residues. Written as DNA, the CDR3 is TGTGCCAGCAGCTTAACCTCCGGGACAGGGTTCTCCTACGAGCAGTACTTC. Translation gives CASSLTSGTGFSYEQYF. The full variable domain, with the rest looked up from reference TRBV11-2 and TRBJ2-7, is EAGVAQSPRYKIIEKRQSVAFWCNPISGHATLYWYQQILGQGPKLLIQFQNNGVVDDSQLPKDRFSAERLKGVDSTLKIQPAKLEDSAVYLCASSLTSGTGFSYEQYFGPGTRLTVT.

The V call is TRBV6-5, the J call TRBJ2-1; 10 nucleotides align to TRBD2. V was clipped by 7 bases and J by 9 bases; unmatched bases: 12. Germline V gene lookup returns CDR1 MNHEY and CDR2 SVGAGI. The CDR3 contains 15 residues. CDR3 loop: CASNQGPSGSSEQFF. CDR3 bases: TGTGCCAGCAATCAGGGGCCTAGCGGGAGTAGTGAGCAGTTCTTC.

The chain links TRBV14 to TRBJ2-2; D is unclear. Trimming pared 4 bases from V and 5 bases from J, leaving 11 bases between. CDR3 length: 14 residues. Germline assignment: CDR1 SGHDN and CDR2 FVKESK. The CDR3 sequence: CASSPRSQTGELFF. DNA for the CDR3: TGTGCCAGCAGCCCTAGGTCGCAGACCGGGGAGCTGTTTTTT.

V and J are TRBV10-3 and TRBJ2-5, with D perhaps matching TRBD1 or TRBD2 (5 bases each). The ends were cut back, 0 bases at V and 10 bases at J, with 12 bases in the middle. CDR1 and CDR2 (germline): ENHRY, SYGVKD. This CDR3 is 13 amino acids long. The CDR3 protein is CAISESTVGGQYF. DNA for the CDR3: TGTGCCATCAGTGAGTCGACAGTCGGAGGCCAGTACTTC.

The rearrangement links TRBV14 to TRBJ2-7; D is ambiguous. This CDR3 comprises 12 residues. The germline V and J ends were trimmed by 3 bases and 2 bases, with 5 bases remaining between them. Germline CDR1 reads SGHDN; CDR2 reads FVKESK. CDR3 bases: TGTGCCAGCAGCCACGTCCCCTACGAGCAGTACTTC. It encodes CASSHVPYEQYF.

The CDR3, as DNA: TGTGCCAGCAGCGGGGCAGGGGGTCAAGAGACCCAGTACTTC. It is translated as CASSGAGGQETQYF. The genes are TRBV2 and TRBJ2-5; 7 bases match TRBD1. The CDR3 is 14 residues long. Germline values: CDR1 SNHLY, CDR2 FYNNEI. Germline trimming cut 6 bases from V and 2 bases from J; bases unmatched to any gene: 6.

The gene calls are TRBV30 and TRBJ1-6, with D maybe TRBD1 (6 bases). Germline assignment: CDR1 GTSNPN and CDR2 SVGIG (reference sequence). The CDR3 has 14 amino acids. V dropped 4 bases and J dropped 7 bases, with 14 bases sitting between them. In DNA, the CDR3 is TGTGCCTGGACCCGTAGGGACACAAATTCACCCCTCCACTTT. As protein: CAWTRRDTNSPLHF. The entire variable domain, with the rest obtained from reference TRBV30 and TRBJ1-6, is as follows: SQTIHQWPATLVQPVGSPLSLECTVEGTSNPNLYWYRQAAGRGLQLLFYSVGIGQISSEVPQNLSASRPQDRQFILSSKKLLLSDSGFYLCAWTRRDTNSPLHFGNGTRLTVT.

The chain recombines TRBV30 with TRBJ1-6; the D is unclear. The length of the CDR3 is 17 residues. Trimming stripped 5 bases from V and 2 bases from J, with 19 bases between. CDR1 and CDR2 (germline): GTSNPN, SVGIG (reference sequence). The CDR3 nucleotides read TGTGCCTGGGGACTTATCGCCGGACCCCCCTATAATTCACCCCTCCACTTT. It is translated as CAWGLIAGPPYNSPLHF.

This chain links TRBV10-2 with TRBJ2-4; D gene ambiguous. The CDR3 is 15 amino acids. V was cut by 2 bases and J by 0 bases, with 8 bases left in between. Germline V CDR1 and CDR2: WSHSY, SAAADI. CDR3 residues: CASSEQSPAKNIQYF. Written as DNA, the CDR3 is TGCGCCAGCAGTGAGCAATCCCCAGCCAAAAACATTCAGTACTTC.

V is TRBV6-4 and J is TRBJ1-4; D possibly corresponds to TRBD1 (6 bases). The CDR3 runs 16 residues. V lost 2 bases and J lost 3, with 13 bases in between. Germline CDR1 is MRHNA and CDR2 is SNTAGT. CDR3 in amino acids: CASSDGRGLPNEKLFF. In DNA, the CDR3 is TGTGCCAGCAGTGACGGGCGGGGGCTCCCTAATGAAAAACTGTTTTTT.

The J gene is TRBJ2-3, the V gene TRBV7-3, with TRBD1 matching over 10 bases. V was clipped by 5 bases and J by 3 bases; unmatched bases: 5. The CDR3 is 15 residues long. The germline V gene has CDR1 SGHTA and CDR2 FQGTGA. CDR3: CASSAGTGVTDTQYF. The CDR3 DNA reads TGTGCCAGCAGCGCCGGGACAGGGGTTACAGATACGCAGTATTTT. The entire variable domain, with the rest obtained from reference TRBV7-3 and TRBJ2-3, is as follows: GAGVSQTPSNKVTEKGKYVELRCDPISGHTALYWYRQSLGQGPEFLIYFQGTGAADDSGLPNDRFFAVRPEGSVSTLKIQRTERGDSAVYLCASSAGTGVTDTQYFGPGTRLTVL.

The chain is built from TRBV11-1 and TRBJ2-7, with a tentative D call TRBD1 (6 bases). The CDR3 runs 15 residues. The ends were cut back, 5 bases at V and 4 bases at J, with 18 bases in the middle. From germline, CDR1 is SGHAT and CDR2 FQDESV (reference sequence). The CDR3 nucleotides read TGTGCCAGCAGCCAAGCCCGGGACATACAATACGAGCAGTACTTC. It yields the protein CASSQARDIQYEQYF.

The CDR3 loop reads CAWSQGGPRDGYTF. As DNA, the CDR3 is TGTGCCTGGAGCCAAGGGGGCCCTCGGGATGGCTACACCTTC. V gene TRBV30 combines with J gene TRBJ1-2, with TRBD1 matching 7 bases. CDR1 is GTSNPN and CDR2 is SVGIG in the germline V gene (reference sequence). The V segment lost 3 bases and the J segment 6 bases; nucleotides outside the gene matches: 10. This CDR3 is 14 amino acids long.

The rearrangement uses TRBV19 and TRBJ1-4; D unclear. The germline V gene encodes CDR1 LNHDA and CDR2 SQIVND (reference sequence). The V gene lost 7 bases and the J gene lost 7 bases, with 10 bases spanning the gap. This CDR3 contains 12 residues. The CDR3 loop reads CASTNLGEKLFF. The CDR3, as DNA: TGTGCCAGTACCAACTTAGGTGAAAAACTGTTTTTT.

This chain uses TRBV11-2 with TRBJ2-7, with no clear D. Germline-derived CDR1 and CDR2 are SGHAT and FQNNGV. Trimming took 7 bases from V and 0 from J, leaving 16 bases between them. This CDR3 has 15 residues. Written as DNA, the CDR3 is TGTGCCAGCACCATTCTTATAGGGATCTCCTACGAGCAGTACTTC. Translated: CASTILIGISYEQYF.

The rearrangement uses TRBV6-6 and TRBJ1-2; 7 nucleotides match TRBD1. Germline V gene sequence: CDR1 MNHNY, CDR2 SVGAGI (reference sequence). This CDR3 is 13 amino acids long. Trimming took 2 bases from V and 8 from J; bases not matched to a gene: 5. The CDR3 sequence: CASSYATGNGYTF. DNA of the CDR3: TGTGCCAGCAGTTACGCGACAGGGAACGGCTACACCTTC.

The V gene is TRBV6-5, the J gene TRBJ2-7; no clear D gene. V lost 2 bases to trimming and J lost 2 bases, with 13 bases between them. The length of the CDR3 is 15 residues. Germline-derived CDR1 and CDR2 are MNHEY and SVGAGI. Written as DNA, the CDR3 is TGTGCCAGCAGTTACAGGGCAGCCGTAACCTACGAGCAGTACTTC. As protein: CASSYRAAVTYEQYF.

J is TRBJ2-7 and V is TRBV18; D possibly corresponds to TRBD2 (5 bases). CDR3 length equals 14 residues. The ends were cut back, 2 bases at V and 3 bases at J, with 11 bases in the middle. Germline CDR1 and CDR2: KGHSH and LQKENI. The CDR3 sequence: CASSPDLAGYEQYF. CDR3 nucleotides: TGTGCCAGCTCACCAGATCTGGCGGGCTACGAGCAGTACTTC.

The chain joins TRBV9 to TRBJ2-2; 8 bases agree with TRBD2. The CDR3 sequence is 16 residues long. The germline CDR1 and CDR2 sequences are SGDLS and YYNGEE. V gave up 3 bases and J gave up 4 bases; unmatched junction bases: 8. The CDR3 DNA reads as TGTGCCAGCAGCGCGCCGGGACTAGTGAGCACCGGGGAGCTGTTTTTT. Translation: CASSAPGLVSTGELFF. The variable domain in full, with the rest retrieved from reference TRBV9 and TRBJ2-2, is DSGVTQTPKHLITATGQRVTLRCSPRSGDLSVYWYQQSLDQGLQFLIQYYNGEERAKGNILERFSAQQFPDLHSELNLSSLELGDSALYFCASSAPGLVSTGELFFGEGSRLTVL.

V usage is TRBV6-6 and J usage is TRBJ1-5; D might be TRBD1 (5 bases). The CDR3 length is 15 residues. Trimming removed 7 bases at V and 5 bases at J, with 18 bases between. Per the germline V gene, CDR1 is MNHNY and CDR2 is SVGAGI (reference sequence). In DNA form, the CDR3 reads TGTGCCAGCACCACACTCCCGCGGGGGGATCAGCCCCAGCATTTT. Encoded protein: CASTTLPRGDQPQHF.

On this clone itself: At one end, the junction sequence differs from germline, possibly due to a read error. The CDR3, as DNA: TGTGCTAGCAGCTTGGGACATAATAGCGGGAGAGGGGAGACCCAGTACTTC. It codes for CASSLGHNSGRGETQYF. The V and J genes are TRBV7-7 and TRBJ2-5, with 9 bases that match TRBD2. Germline V gives CDR1 SSHAT, CDR2 FNYEAQ (reference sequence). The CDR3 runs to 17 residues.

This rearrangement joins TRBV5-1 to TRBJ2-7; D may be TRBD2 (5 bases). This CDR3 has 15 residues. Germline V gene sequence: CDR1 SGHRS, CDR2 YFSETQ. V was cut by 7 bases and J by 0 bases, with 17 bases left in between. The CDR3 bases are TGCGCCAGCGGCCCCCGGCCCGGGAACTCCTACGAGCAGTACTTC. This encodes CASGPRPGNSYEQYF.

On this clone itself: Other DNA sequences in this sample translate to the same CDR3. Written as DNA, the CDR3 is TGCGCCAGCAGCCCCGGTGGTTCGGGTGGGCAAGAGACCCAGTACTTC. This gives the protein CASSPGGSGGQETQYF. This chain joins TRBV5-1 and TRBJ2-5; D gene ambiguous. CDR1 and CDR2 from the germline V gene are SGHRS and YFSETQ. With 4 bases removed from V and 2 bases from J, the gap between germline ends came to 18 bases. The CDR3 extends over 16 amino acids.